What follows are 30 T cell receptor beta chains derived from one specimen sequenced in a study of cytomegalovirus exposure and HLA in healthy donors. Sequencing was performed with immunoSEQ multiplex PCR; in TCRdb, only in-frame clones are kept and a portion is missing. The sample has over 150,000 clones, approximately 86% seen once. Sequencing used PBMCs. Every receptor here comes from a man aged 18-30 years in good health and CMV-seropositive.

The chain recombines TRBV19 with TRBJ2-7, with a weak D call TRBD1 (6 bases). Trimming removed 4 bases from V and 4 bases from J, with 11 bases in between. This CDR3 comprises 13 residues. Germline V lookup: CDR1 LNHDA, CDR2 SQIVND (reference sequence). The CDR3 is CASSKTGPYEQYF. For the CDR3, the DNA is TGTGCCAGTAGTAAGACAGGACCTTACGAGCAGTACTTC.

The genes are TRBV9 and TRBJ1-5, with 7 bases matching TRBD1. The CDR3 is 14 amino acids. Germline-derived CDR1 and CDR2 are SGDLS and YYNGEE. V gave up 0 bases and J gave up 4 bases; unmatched junction bases: 1. DNA of the CDR3: TGTGCCAGCAGCGTAGGGGACAGTAATCAGCCCCAGCATTTT. Translated, it gives CASSVGDSNQPQHF.

The V gene is TRBV19, the J gene TRBJ2-7, with 7 bases identical to TRBD1. V shed 3 bases and J 4 bases; nucleotides not matched to a gene: 15. Germline loops: CDR1 LNHDA, CDR2 SQIVND (reference sequence). This CDR3 spans 17 amino acids. CDR3 amino acids: CASSMRVTGSTKYEQYF. In nucleotides, the CDR3 is TGTGCCAGTAGTATGCGGGTGACAGGGTCTACAAAGTACGAGCAGTACTTC.

This sequence joins TRBV19 and TRBJ2-1; tentative D call: TRBD1 (5 bases). The CDR3 has 15 residues. V was cut by 4 bases and J by 0 bases, with 10 bases left in between. Per the germline V gene, CDR1 is LNHDA and CDR2 is SQIVND (reference sequence). CDR3 sequence reads: CASSTDRSSYNEQFF. CDR3 nucleotide sequence: TGTGCCAGTAGTACCGACAGAAGCTCCTACAATGAGCAGTTCTTC.

The V and J genes are TRBV6-5 and TRBJ1-5; D call uncertain. CDR1 is MNHEY, CDR2 SVGAGI, per germline. V lost 5 bases and J lost 2, with 13 bases in between. The CDR3 runs 15 residues. In DNA, the CDR3 is TGTGCCAGCAGTCCCTCAGGAATGGGCAATCAGCCCCAGCATTTT. Translation gives CASSPSGMGNQPQHF.

The table lists this clone with a few counts. The J gene is TRBJ1-5, the V gene TRBV5-8, with D uncertain. CDR3 length: 13 amino acids. V lost 1 base to trimming and J lost 2 bases, with 4 bases between them. Germline V gives CDR1 SGHTS, CDR2 YDEGEE. Written as DNA, the CDR3 is TGTGCCAGCAGCTTGCAGGGCAATCAGCCCCAGCATTTT. It yields the protein CASSLQGNQPQHF.

This clone was counted a few times. The chain links TRBV12-5 to TRBJ1-2; D is possibly TRBD1 (5 bases). CDR3 size: 13 residues. Germline V CDR1 and CDR2: LGHNT, FRNRAP. Trimming removed 6 bases from V and 2 bases from J, with 10 bases in between. CDR3 bases: TGTGCTAGTGGCACCTCAGGGAACTATGGCTACACCTTC. As protein: CASGTSGNYGYTF.

The V gene is TRBV30, the J gene TRBJ1-3; 8 bases fit TRBD1. The CDR3 is 17 residues long. Germline V CDR1 and CDR2: GTSNPN, SVGIG (reference sequence). The trim removed 2 bases at V and 2 bases at J, leaving 11 bases unmatched. The CDR3 bases are TGTGCCTGGAGTCTTGCAGGGGGCTCGACACCTGGAAACACCATATATTTT. It encodes CAWSLAGGSTPGNTIYF. Based on the CDR3 plus reference TRBV30 and TRBJ1-3, the full variable domain is SQTIHQWPATLVQPVGSPLSLECTVEGTSNPNLYWYRQAAGRGLQLLFYSVGIGQISSEVPQNLSASRPQDRQFILSSKKLLLSDSGFYLCAWSLAGGSTPGNTIYFGEGSWLTVV.

This clone was detected only once. The V and J genes are TRBV29-1 and TRBJ1-2; 7 bases match TRBD1. The germline V gene has CDR1 SQVTM and CDR2 ANQGSEA. The CDR3 length is 17 residues. The trim removed 3 bases at V and 4 bases at J, leaving 17 bases unmatched. The CDR3: CSVESRQGGGAGYGYTF. The CDR3 DNA reads TGCAGCGTTGAGTCCAGGCAGGGGGGCGGGGCGGGCTATGGCTACACCTTC.

The chain links TRBV29-1 to TRBJ1-2, with D unclear. The CDR3 runs 13 residues. Germline loops: CDR1 SQVTM, CDR2 ANQGSEA. Trimming shortened V by 3 bases and J by 7 bases, and 15 bases separated the two germline ends. This chain's CDR3 is CSVDPFQEGGYTF. Here the CDR3 DNA reads TGCAGCGTTGACCCTTTTCAGGAGGGTGGCTACACCTTC.

This sequence joins TRBV6-5 and TRBJ1-1; D is unclear. CDR1 is MNHEY, CDR2 SVGAGI, per germline. The CDR3 loop spans 15 amino acids. Trimming took 5 bases from V and 4 from J, leaving 17 bases between them. The CDR3 DNA sequence: TGTGCCAGCAGTCCACCCGGAGGTCCGGGCACTGAAGCTTTCTTT. It codes for CASSPPGGPGTEAFF.

The rearrangement uses TRBV4-2 and TRBJ2-3, with 9 bases lining up with TRBD2. The CDR3 is 16 residues long. From germline, CDR1 is LGHNA and CDR2 YNFKEQ. The ends lost 4 bases at V and 3 bases at J; junction bases unmatched: 8. The CDR3: CASSRGIAGATDTQYF. CDR3 nucleotide sequence: TGTGCCAGCAGCCGCGGAATAGCGGGAGCGACAGATACGCAGTATTTT.

The chain uses TRBV13 and TRBJ2-7; TRBD2 might be the D (5 bases). CDR1 is PRHDT and CDR2 is FYEKMQ in the germline V gene (reference sequence). V was trimmed by 0 bases and J by 0 bases, leaving 9 bases between them. This CDR3 region has 15 residues. CDR3 sequence: CASSLGLATSYEQYF. CDR3 DNA sequence: TGTGCCAGCAGCTTAGGGCTAGCCACCTCCTACGAGCAGTACTTC.

This chain joins TRBV18 and TRBJ1-5; 7 bases agree with TRBD1. The CDR3 has 15 residues. V lost 5 bases and J lost 4; bases outside the gene matches: 8. Germline V gene sequence: CDR1 KGHSH, CDR2 LQKENI. CDR3 sequence reads: CASSAAGTENQPQHF. The DNA for the CDR3 is TGTGCCAGCTCAGCAGCTGGGACAGAAAATCAGCCCCAGCATTTT.

This chain uses TRBV7-6 with TRBJ2-7; 10 bases align to TRBD2. Trimming removed 5 bases from V and 3 bases from J; junction bases left unmatched: 13. CDR1 and CDR2 (germline): SGHVS, FNYEAQ. CDR3 length equals 17 residues. CDR3 nucleotides: TGTGCCAGCAGCCAACTCCTCGGCGGGACTAGCGACTACGAGCAGTACTTC. It is translated as CASSQLLGGTSDYEQYF.

The V and J genes are TRBV11-2 and TRBJ1-6; D is uncertain. Germline V gene sequence: CDR1 SGHAT, CDR2 FQNNGV. The length of the CDR3 is 15 residues. V was pared by 0 bases and J by 10 bases, with 13 bases between. This CDR3 reads CASSLEGGLASPLHF. The CDR3 region has the DNA TGTGCCAGCAGCTTAGAGGGAGGGCTTGCATCACCCCTCCACTTT. Complete variable domain (other parts from reference TRBV11-2 and TRBJ1-6): EAGVAQSPRYKIIEKRQSVAFWCNPISGHATLYWYQQILGQGPKLLIQFQNNGVVDDSQLPKDRFSAERLKGVDSTLKIQPAKLEDSAVYLCASSLEGGLASPLHFGNGTRLTVT.

This rearrangement joins TRBV19 to TRBJ1-1, with D perhaps TRBD1 (6 bases). Trimming removed 3 bases from V and 5 bases from J, with 16 bases in between. The germline gives CDR1 LNHDA, CDR2 SQIVND (reference sequence). This CDR3 contains 15 residues. The CDR3 loop reads CASSIPGGAGTEAFF. The DNA for the CDR3 is TGTGCCAGTAGTATCCCTGGGGGGGCAGGTACTGAAGCTTTCTTT.

The chain recombines TRBV5-1 with TRBJ1-2, with 7 bases identical to TRBD1. J gave up 0 bases and V 5 bases, and 7 bases lay outside the gene matches. CDR1 and CDR2 (germline): SGHRS, YFSETQ. This CDR3 has 15 amino acids. Written as DNA, the CDR3 is TGCGCCAGCAGTCCAAACAGGGGCCCTAACTATGGCTACACCTTC. Protein: CASSPNRGPNYGYTF.

The chain carries TRBV11-2 and TRBJ1-1; D not certain. Trimming removed 0 bases from V and 5 bases from J, with 16 bases in between. This CDR3 comprises 16 residues. Germline V CDR1 and CDR2: SGHAT, FQNNGV. The CDR3 sequence is CASSLDPRSRGTEAFF. The CDR3 region has the DNA TGTGCCAGCAGCTTAGATCCCCGCTCCCGGGGTACTGAAGCTTTCTTT.

The rearrangement joins TRBV6-5 to TRBJ2-7; 7 bases fit TRBD1. V was clipped by 0 bases and J by 3 bases; unmatched bases: 2. The CDR3 has 14 amino acids. Germline CDR1 and CDR2: MNHEY and SVGAGI. The chain's CDR3 is CASSYSRQGYEQYF. Here the CDR3 DNA reads TGTGCCAGCAGTTACTCGCGACAGGGCTACGAGCAGTACTTC.

This rearrangement joins TRBV15 to TRBJ1-1; the match to TRBD1 covers 8 bases. Germline lookup yields CDR1 LNHNV and CDR2 YYDKDF (reference sequence). V dropped 3 bases and J dropped 4; count of bases not matched to a gene: 7. This CDR3 has 15 amino acids. The CDR3 region is CATSRLQGVGTEAFF. In nucleotides, the CDR3 is TGTGCCACCAGCAGGTTACAGGGGGTTGGCACTGAAGCTTTCTTT.

The V call is TRBV5-1, the J call TRBJ2-3, with D possibly matching TRBD2 (6 bases). V was pared by 4 bases and J by 2 bases, with 17 bases between. The CDR3 extends over 16 amino acids. Germline V CDR1 and CDR2: SGHRS, YFSETQ. Here the CDR3 reads CASSDRLGGNTDTQYF. CDR3 DNA: TGCGCCAGCAGCGATAGACTAGGAGGGAACACAGATACGCAGTATTTT. Supplemented by reference TRBV5-1 and TRBJ2-3, the full variable domain reads KAGVTQTPRYLIKTRGQQVTLSCSPISGHRSVSWYQQTPGQGLQFLFEYFSETQRNKGNFPGRFSGRQFSNSRSEMNVSTLELGDSALYLCASSDRLGGNTDTQYFGPGTRLTVL.

CDR3 sequence: CASSEGTGGMYEQYF. Written as DNA, the CDR3 is TGTGCCAGCAGTGAAGGGACGGGAGGGATGTACGAGCAGTACTTC. The V call is TRBV6-1, the J call TRBJ2-7, with TRBD2 identical over 8 bases. The CDR3 consists of 15 residues. J lost 4 bases, V lost 1 base, and 6 bases had no gene match. Germline V gene sequence: CDR1 MNHNS, CDR2 SASEGT.

V usage is TRBV14 and J usage is TRBJ1-1, with D uncertain. This CDR3 is built from 15 residues. Germline V CDR1 and CDR2: SGHDN, FVKESK. V lost 4 bases and J lost 6, with 18 bases in between. The CDR3 loop reads CASSRAVGGYAEAFF. As DNA, the CDR3 is TGTGCCAGCAGCCGAGCAGTCGGAGGGTACGCTGAAGCTTTCTTT.

V usage is TRBV6-6 and J usage is TRBJ1-2, with TRBD1 matching over 9 bases. Germline lookup yields CDR1 MNHNY and CDR2 SVGAGI (reference sequence). V shed 0 bases and J 7 bases; nucleotides not matched to a gene: 6. The CDR3 contains 15 residues. The CDR3 is CASSYSRDREGGYTF. CDR3 coding DNA: TGTGCCAGCAGTTACTCTAGGGACAGGGAAGGTGGCTACACCTTC.

The J gene is TRBJ1-1, the V gene TRBV7-8; weak D call: TRBD1 (6 bases). CDR1 and CDR2 from the germline V gene are SGHVS and FQNEAQ. CDR3 length: 16 amino acids. V was clipped by 2 bases and J by 0 bases, with 13 bases between them. The CDR3 sequence is CASSLRLQGMNTEAFF. CDR3 DNA sequence: TGTGCCAGCAGCTTACGGCTCCAGGGGATGAACACTGAAGCTTTCTTT.

This chain uses TRBV29-1 with TRBJ2-7, with 7 bases identical to TRBD1. V lost 4 bases, J lost 0 bases, and 6 bases stayed unmatched. The CDR3 totals 14 residues. The germline gives CDR1 SQVTM, CDR2 ANQGSEA. The CDR3 nucleotides are TGCAGCGTTGTCGGTCCAGGGGGCTCCTACGAGCAGTACTTC. Translation gives CSVVGPGGSYEQYF.

V and J are TRBV7-2 and TRBJ2-7, with 9 bases that match TRBD1. Per the germline V gene, CDR1 is SGHTA and CDR2 is FQGNSA. Unmatched junction bases numbered 9, after V lost 1 base and J lost 5 bases. The CDR3 runs 16 residues. CDR3 sequence reads: CASSLVRGTGLNEQYF. The CDR3 coding sequence is TGTGCCAGCAGCTTAGTTCGGGGGACAGGGCTAAACGAGCAGTACTTC.

V gene TRBV6-6 combines with J gene TRBJ1-2; a weak D match, TRBD1 (5 bases). This CDR3 contains 14 residues. Trimming stripped 2 bases from V and 4 bases from J, with 11 bases between. Germline CDR1 and CDR2: MNHNY and SVGAGI (reference sequence). The CDR3 sequence is CASSYGQGGYGYTF. CDR3 DNA sequence: TGTGCCAGCAGTTACGGTCAGGGTGGCTATGGCTACACCTTC.

V usage is TRBV11-2 and J usage is TRBJ2-5; TRBD2 agrees at 14 bases. Germline V gives CDR1 SGHAT, CDR2 FQNNGV. This CDR3 contains 15 residues. V was pared by 4 bases and J by 3 bases, with 1 base of the junction left unmatched. CDR3 coding DNA: TGTGCCAGCAGCTCGGGACTAGCGGGGGAAGAGACCCAGTACTTC. This gives the protein CASSSGLAGEETQYF.